This entry concerns a single T cell receptor (beta chain). This entry is derived from a study of T cell changes during pregnancy in multiple sclerosis. Produced via immunoSEQ multiplex PCR; TCRdb's table is partial and in-frame only. The sample contains roughly 68,000 clones, approximately 90% of which appear only once. The CDR3 length is 17 residues. Germline CDR1 and CDR2: SGHDT and YYEEEE. Germline trimming cut 6 bases from V and 1 base from J; bases unmatched to any gene: 10. The gene calls are TRBV5-6 and TRBJ1-1, with 12 bases that match TRBD1. The sample was peripheral blood, taken in the second trimester of pregnancy. This TCR came from a female donor in good health, enrolled as a control in a pregnancy study. The CDR3 region is CASNLAGQGASNTEAFF. The CDR3 nucleotides read TGTGCCAGCAACCTCGCGGGACAGGGGGCATCGAACACTGAAGCTTTCTTT.